Listed below are T cell receptor beta chains from one sample, sequenced in a study of blood T cell repertoires in COVID-19. Here immunoSEQ multiplex PCR was the method, and the copy in TCRdb shows in-frame clones only, minus some. The table has about 53,000 clones, about 80% seen once; the top ten hold 13% to 15%. The source material was peripheral blood. The receptor set was obtained from a human donor in a cohort sampled during active COVID-19. Both conserved end residues are part of each CDR3. D genes are given only for firm matches. Where a row states a size, it is once, few, many or the class of an expanded clone; other rows omit it.

j_call | clone_size | d_call | v_call | cdr3_aa | cdr3_nt
TRBJ2-7 | . | TRBD2 | TRBV7-9 | CASSSGPGGTYEQYF | TGTGCCAGCAGCTCTGGGCCGGGGGGGACCTACGAGCAGTACTTC
TRBJ1-1 | . | . | TRBV11-3 | CASSLAGVNTEAFF | TGTGCCAGCAGCTTAGCAGGGGTGAACACTGAAGCTTTCTTT
TRBJ2-7 | . | . | TRBV7-2 | CASSGTGSYEQYF | TGTGCCAGCAGCGGAACAGGGAGCTACGAGCAGTACTTC
TRBJ2-7 | . | TRBD1 | TRBV6-5 | CASTADYGTGNEQYF | TGTGCCAGCACCGCCGATTACGGGACAGGGAACGAGCAGTACTTC
TRBJ2-5 | . | . | TRBV5-1 | CASSHQTGLETQYF | TGCGCCAGCAGCCACCAAACAGGATTGGAGACCCAGTACTTC
TRBJ1-4 | . | TRBD1 | TRBV30 | CAWRETGSSVKLFF | TGTGCCTGGAGGGAGACAGGGTCAAGTGTAAAACTGTTTTTT
TRBJ2-3 | . | TRBD2 | TRBV18 | CASSLRTSGGEDTQYF | TGTGCCAGCTCACTTAGGACTAGCGGGGGTGAGGATACGCAGTATTTT
TRBJ1-3 | few | TRBD1 | TRBV6-6 | CASSVKQGPSGNTIYF | TGTGCCAGCAGTGTAAAACAGGGGCCCTCTGGAAACACCATATATTTT
TRBJ1-2 | few | . | TRBV6-5 | CASSLQGLNYGYTF | TGTGCCAGCAGCCTACAGGGTTTGAACTATGGCTACACCTTC
TRBJ2-1 | . | TRBD2 | TRBV20-1 | CSASRLAGGMLNEQFF | TGCAGTGCTAGTAGGCTAGCGGGAGGCATGCTCAATGAGCAGTTCTTC
TRBJ2-5 | . | TRBD1 | TRBV2 | CASSVSTGSGETQYF | TGTGCCAGCAGTGTGTCGACAGGGAGTGGCGAGACCCAGTACTTC
TRBJ1-2 | . | . | TRBV18 | CASSPREVGYGYTF | TGTGCCAGCTCACCGAGAGAGGTGGGCTATGGCTACACCTTC
TRBJ1-2 | . | . | TRBV5-1 | CASSLGDRLNYGYTF | TGCGCCAGCAGCTTGGGAGACAGGCTGAACTATGGCTACACCTTC
TRBJ2-7 | . | . | TRBV28 | CASSSLYEQYF | TGTGCCAGCAGTTCCCTGTACGAGCAGTACTTC
TRBJ2-6 | . | . | TRBV15 | CATSRLSGANVLTF | TGTGCCACCAGCAGGCTATCTGGGGCCAACGTCCTGACTTTC
TRBJ2-7 | . | . | TRBV4-3 | CASSQDGTGTYEQYF | TGCGCCAGCAGCCAAGACGGGACTGGTACCTACGAGCAGTACTTC
TRBJ2-7 | once | . | TRBV28 | CASSLTGSQGYEQYF | TGTGCCAGCAGTTTAACGGGATCACAGGGCTACGAGCAGTACTTC
TRBJ2-1 | . | TRBD1 | TRBV6-5 | CASSYSGFDRVYEQFF | TGTGCCAGCAGTTACTCGGGGTTTGACAGGGTGTATGAGCAGTTCTTC
TRBJ1-4 | . | . | TRBV11-2 | CASSLDEVGEKLFF | TGTGCCAGCAGCTTAGATGAGGTTGGGGAAAAACTGTTTTTT
TRBJ1-3 | . | . | TRBV5-6 | CASSLQGSSGNTIYF | TGTGCCAGCAGCCTCCAGGGGAGCTCTGGAAACACCATATATTTT
TRBJ2-1 | few | TRBD2 | TRBV6-1 | CASSEAPRDYPYNEQFF | TGTGCCAGCAGTGAAGCGCCTCGGGACTATCCCTACAATGAGCAGTTCTTC
TRBJ2-1 | . | . | TRBV5-6 | CASSSGTLEQFF | TGTGCCAGCAGCTCCGGGACTTTAGAGCAGTTCTTC
TRBJ1-6 | . | TRBD1 | TRBV7-2 | CASSLDRGSDSPLHF | TGTGCCAGCAGCTTGGACAGGGGTTCGGATTCACCCCTCCACTTT
TRBJ1-5 | . | TRBD1 | TRBV5-8 | CASSFPDRIYSNQPQHF | TGTGCCAGCAGCTTTCCGGACAGGATTTATAGCAATCAGCCCCAGCATTTT
TRBJ1-2 | . | TRBD1 | TRBV12-3/TRBV12-4 | CASSKGAHGYTF | TGTGCCAGCAGTAAGGGGGCGCATGGCTACACCTTC
TRBJ2-1 | . | TRBD2 | TRBV6-2/TRBV6-3 | CASSSRPPGGAPQFF | TGTGCCAGCAGCTCCCGTCCCCCGGGGGGAGCGCCGCAGTTCTTC
TRBJ1-6 | . | . | TRBV7-9 | CASSLMPGEKGSPLHF | TGTGCCAGCAGCTTAATGCCAGGGGAAAAAGGGTCACCCCTCCACTTT
TRBJ2-5 | . | TRBD2 | TRBV19 | CASSIGIGGAGEETQYF | TGTGCCAGTAGTATCGGGATCGGCGGCGCGGGGGAAGAGACCCAGTACTTC
TRBJ2-2 | . | TRBD1 | TRBV15 | CATSRFGQGGFEHTGELFF | TGTGCCACCAGCAGGTTCGGACAGGGAGGATTCGAACACACCGGGGAGCTGTTTTTT
TRBJ1-5 | once | . | TRBV6-1 | CASSEGGVGQPQHF | TGTGCCAGCAGTGAAGGGGGGGTTGGTCAGCCCCAGCATTTT
TRBJ2-7 | . | . | TRBV4-3 | CASSQARYNEQYF | TGCGCCAGCAGCCAGGCTAGGTACAACGAGCAGTACTTC
TRBJ2-7 | few | . | TRBV6-5 | CASMGPGVYEQYF | TGTGCCAGCATGGGGCCGGGGGTCTACGAGCAGTACTTC
TRBJ2-1 | . | TRBD2 | TRBV28 | CASTSRSSGLTPPEQFF | TGTGCCAGCACCTCTCGGTCTAGCGGACTTACCCCCCCTGAGCAGTTCTTC
TRBJ2-3 | few | TRBD2 | TRBV29-1 | CSVEGLASRDTQYF | TGCAGCGTTGAAGGACTAGCGAGTAGAGATACGCAGTATTTT
TRBJ2-2 | . | TRBD1 | TRBV4-1 | CASSQGGTVRAGELFF | TGCGCCAGCAGCCAAGGAGGGACAGTAAGGGCCGGGGAGCTGTTTTTT
TRBJ1-2 | once | TRBD1 | TRBV28 | CASSPGDRLNYGYTF | TGTGCCAGCAGTCCGGGGGACAGATTGAACTATGGCTACACCTTC
TRBJ2-3 | . | . | TRBV11-2 | CASSSPRGVARRDTQYF | TGTGCCAGCAGCTCCCCCAGGGGGGTGGCTAGGCGAGATACGCAGTATTTT
TRBJ2-1 | . | . | TRBV20-1 | CSASLAQGLRDEQFF | TGCAGTGCTAGTTTAGCACAGGGATTACGGGATGAGCAGTTCTTC
TRBJ2-1 | medium-sized | . | TRBV28 | CASSHSSEWDEQFF | TGTGCCAGCAGTCACTCTAGCGAGTGGGATGAGCAGTTCTTC
TRBJ2-7 | . | . | TRBV28 | CASSSGTPLYEQYF | TGTGCCAGCAGTTCCGGGACACCCCTCTACGAGCAGTACTTC
TRBJ2-3 | . | TRBD2 | TRBV20-1 | CSASMAGGGVTDTQYF | TGCAGTGCTAGTATGGCGGGAGGAGGGGTCACAGATACGCAGTATTTT
TRBJ2-3 | . | . | TRBV15 | CATSRDALAPDTQYF | TGTGCCACCAGCAGAGATGCGTTAGCCCCAGATACGCAGTATTTT
TRBJ2-1 | . | TRBD1 | TRBV24-1 | CATKDREPYNEQFF | TGTGCCACCAAGGACAGGGAACCCTACAATGAGCAGTTCTTC
TRBJ2-7 | . | . | TRBV20-1 | CSAREWAEQYF | TGCAGTGCTAGAGAGTGGGCCGAGCAGTACTTC
TRBJ2-7 | . | . | TRBV5-6 | CASSFHYEQYF | TGTGCCAGCAGCTTCCACTACGAGCAGTACTTC
TRBJ1-2 | . | . | TRBV7-3 | CASSQGGKIGYGYTF | TGTGCCAGCAGCCAGGGAGGCAAAATTGGCTATGGCTACACCTTC
TRBJ2-3 | . | TRBD2 | TRBV4-3 | CASGGLAGTADTQYF | TGCGCCAGCGGGGGGCTAGCGGGGACCGCAGATACGCAGTATTTT
TRBJ1-4 | . | . | TRBV6-5 | CASSLSPTNEKLFF | TGTGCCAGCAGTCTCTCTCCAACTAATGAAAAACTGTTTTTT
TRBJ1-1 | . | . | TRBV19 | CASSFTDILNTEAFF | TGTGCCAGTAGTTTTACGGACATTCTGAACACTGAAGCTTTCTTT
TRBJ2-7 | few | TRBD1 | TRBV19 | CASSHLGQGTYEQYF | TGTGCCAGTAGCCACCTGGGACAGGGCACGTACGAGCAGTACTTC
TRBJ2-7 | . | . | TRBV27 | CASSESRGTISYEQYF | TGTGCCAGCAGTGAAAGCCGCGGGACGATCTCCTACGAGCAGTACTTC
TRBJ1-4 | . | . | TRBV9 | CASSLRAGAANEKLFF | TGTGCCAGCAGCCTTAGGGCAGGGGCCGCTAATGAAAAACTGTTTTTT
TRBJ2-2 | . | . | TRBV3-1/TRBV3-2 | CASSEGHSTGELFF | TGTGCCAGCAGCGAGGGCCACTCCACCGGGGAGCTGTTTTTT
TRBJ2-1 | . | . | TRBV14 | CASSQEAGDAYNEQFF | TGTGCCAGCAGCCAAGAAGCAGGGGATGCCTACAATGAGCAGTTCTTC
TRBJ1-3 | . | . | TRBV19 | CASRTSGNTIYF | TGTGCCAGCAGAACCTCTGGAAACACCATATATTTT
TRBJ2-7 | . | TRBD2 | TRBV14 | CASSPLLASGGFEQYF | TGTGCCAGCAGCCCACTACTTGCTAGCGGGGGTTTCGAGCAGTACTTC
TRBJ2-1 | . | TRBD2 | TRBV5-4 | CASSLSGGGPRAGNEQFF | TGTGCCAGCAGCTTGAGTGGCGGGGGGCCTCGTGCGGGCAATGAGCAGTTCTTC